These T cell receptor beta chains were read from a single sample in a study of blood T cell repertoires in COVID-19. Produced via immunoSEQ multiplex PCR; TCRdb's table is partial and in-frame only. Of 190,000 or so clones listed, about 87% were seen once; the top ten hold less than 3%. The sample was peripheral blood. Every receptor here comes from a man in his forties or fifties with active or convalescent COVID-19. CDR3s include the opening cysteine and the closing phenylalanine or tryptophan. D genes are given only for firm matches.

v_call	d_call	j_call	cdr3_aa	cdr3_nt
TRBV7-2	TRBD2	TRBJ2-1	CASSLDSAGGPNEQFF	TGTGCCAGCAGCTTAGATTCGGCGGGGGGGCCCAATGAGCAGTTCTTC
TRBV2	TRBD1	TRBJ2-1	CASSDPDRGRVDQFF	TGTGCCAGCAGTGACCCCGACAGGGGACGGGTTGATCAGTTCTTC
TRBV28	TRBD1	TRBJ1-5	CASSPGTGGNQPQHF	TGTGCCAGCAGTCCAGGGACAGGGGGCAATCAGCCCCAGCATTTT
TRBV4-2	TRBD2	TRBJ2-3	CASSQETGGGSQDTQYF	TGTGCCAGCAGCCAAGAAACGGGCGGGGGGAGTCAAGATACGCAGTATTTT
TRBV9	TRBD1	TRBJ1-3	CASTLGTGSGNTIYF	TGTGCCAGCACCCTCGGGACAGGGTCTGGAAACACCATATATTTT
TRBV30	.	TRBJ1-4	CAWSKGGNEKLFF	TGTGCCTGGAGTAAAGGAGGGAATGAAAAACTGTTTTTT
TRBV6-2/TRBV6-3	.	TRBJ2-1	CASSTGTPRNEQFF	TGTGCCAGCAGCACCGGGACTCCGCGCAATGAGCAGTTCTTC
TRBV5-4	TRBD2	TRBJ2-7	CASRSLLAGEDYEQYF	TGTGCCAGCAGGTCCCTACTAGCGGGGGAAGATTACGAGCAGTACTTC
TRBV6-1	.	TRBJ1-6	CASSEVGGSSYNSPLHF	TGTGCCAGCAGTGAAGTGGGGGGTAGCTCCTATAATTCACCCCTCCACTTT
TRBV5-1	.	TRBJ1-1	CASRVAGPTEAFF	TGCGCCAGCAGGGTGGCAGGGCCCACTGAAGCTTTCTTT
TRBV12-5	.	TRBJ1-2	CASDRDGNYGYTF	TGTGCTAGTGACAGGGACGGAAACTATGGCTACACCTTC
TRBV9	.	TRBJ2-2	CASSVEPETTRELFF	TGTGCCAGCAGCGTAGAGCCAGAAACTACAAGGGAGCTGTTTTTT
TRBV5-1	.	TRBJ1-1	CASSLDQGGKNTEAFF	TGCGCCAGCAGCTTGGATCAGGGAGGGAAAAACACTGAAGCTTTCTTT
TRBV25-1	TRBD1	TRBJ1-6	CASSDPGQGVSSPLHF	TGTGCCAGCAGTGACCCAGGACAGGGTGTAAGTTCACCCCTCCACTTT
TRBV7-7	.	TRBJ2-5	CASSADKAETQYF	TGTGCTAGCAGCGCCGACAAGGCGGAGACCCAGTACTTC
TRBV9	TRBD1	TRBJ1-6	CASSVARDRSSYNSPLHF	TGTGCCAGCAGCGTAGCCCGGGACAGGAGCTCCTATAATTCACCCCTCCACTTT
TRBV3-1/TRBV3-2	.	TRBJ2-2	CASSQEPGTFTGELFF	TGTGCCAGCAGCCAAGAACCCGGGACTTTCACCGGGGAGCTGTTTTTT
TRBV11-2	TRBD1	TRBJ2-2	CASSMLTGPNTGELFF	TGTGCCAGCAGTATGTTGACAGGGCCAAACACCGGGGAGCTGTTTTTT
TRBV28	.	TRBJ2-7	CASTSSYEQYF	TGTGCCAGCACCTCCTCCTACGAGCAGTACTTC
TRBV7-9	.	TRBJ1-5	CASSSPPIENSNQPQHF	TGTGCCAGCAGCTCCCCCCCCATAGAGAATAGCAATCAGCCCCAGCATTTT
TRBV7-2	TRBD1	TRBJ1-2	CASSDTGGYYGYTF	TGTGCCAGCAGCGATACAGGGGGGTACTATGGCTACACCTTC
TRBV29-1	.	TRBJ1-2	CSVSDSYGYTF	TGCAGCGTCTCGGACAGCTATGGCTACACCTTC